This T cell receptor (beta chain) emerged from a study of T cell clones after liver transplantation. On the study more broadly: Blood was drawn pre-transplant, before withdrawal, and after full or failed withdrawal. Study-wide results and limits: Graft donor-reactive T cells possibly entered the graft instead of undergoing deletion.

Repertoires were generated with immunoSEQ multiplex PCR, while TCRdb's copy carries only in-frame clones and drops some. In the table there are roughly 80,000 clones, less than 90% of which are singletons. The ends were cut back, 5 bases at V and 2 bases at J, with 7 bases in the middle. This CDR3 is 11 amino acids long. Germline lookup yields CDR1 DFQATT and CDR2 SNEGSKA (reference sequence). As concerns this clone: Antigen specificity is unknown.

This clonotype was sampled from a human patient who received a liver transplant. Some T cells may be graft donor cells. The gene calls are TRBV20-1 and TRBJ2-7; TRBD2 might be the D (5 bases). This specimen consisted of CD4+ T cells from blood, obtained at the 22-month timepoint. CDR3 coding DNA: TGCAGTGCTCGGGAAACCTACGAGCAGTACTTC. It is translated as CSARETYEQYF.